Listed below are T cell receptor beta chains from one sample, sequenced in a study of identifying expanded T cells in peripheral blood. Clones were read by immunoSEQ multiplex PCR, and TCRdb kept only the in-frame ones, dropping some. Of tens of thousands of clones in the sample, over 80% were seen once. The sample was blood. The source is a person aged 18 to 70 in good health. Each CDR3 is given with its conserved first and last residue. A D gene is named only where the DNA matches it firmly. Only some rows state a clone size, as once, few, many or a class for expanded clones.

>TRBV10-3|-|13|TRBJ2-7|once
CAISESDSPEQYF
TGTGCCATCAGTGAGTCGGACAGCCCCGAGCAGTACTTC
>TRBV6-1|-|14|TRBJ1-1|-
CASSERTGNTEAFF
TGTGCCAGCAGTGAGAGAACAGGGAACACTGAAGCTTTCTTT
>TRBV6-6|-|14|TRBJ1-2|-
CASSYGTYRGGYTF
TGTGCCAGCAGTTATGGAACCTACCGGGGTGGCTACACCTTC
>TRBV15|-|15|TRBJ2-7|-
CATSREYGSSYEQYF
TGTGCCACCAGCAGAGAGTACGGGAGCTCCTACGAGCAGTACTTC
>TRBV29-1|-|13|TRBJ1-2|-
CSVTGLYNYGYTF
TGCAGCGTAACGGGCCTCTACAACTATGGCTACACCTTC
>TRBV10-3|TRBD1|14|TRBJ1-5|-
CAIAGQNSNQPQHF
TGTGCCATCGCGGGACAGAATAGCAATCAGCCCCAGCATTTT
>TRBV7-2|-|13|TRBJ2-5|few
CASSRARQETQYF
TGTGCCAGCAGTCGGGCGCGGCAAGAGACCCAGTACTTC
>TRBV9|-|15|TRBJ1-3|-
CASSASGTTGNTIYF
TGTGCCAGCAGCGCTTCCGGGACGACTGGAAACACCATATATTTT
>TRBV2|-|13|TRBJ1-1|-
CASSVRGASEAFF
TGTGCCAGCAGTGTTAGGGGGGCATCTGAAGCTTTCTTT
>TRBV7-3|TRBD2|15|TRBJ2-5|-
CASSQTGRAQETQYF
TGTGCCAGCAGCCAAACGGGGAGGGCGCAAGAGACCCAGTACTTC
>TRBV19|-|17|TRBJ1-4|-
CASSMGRLGATNEKLFF
TGTGCCAGTAGCATGGGGCGATTGGGTGCAACTAATGAAAAACTGTTTTTT
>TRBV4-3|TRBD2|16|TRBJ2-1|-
CASSPRPSGIENEQFF
TGCGCCAGCAGCCCGCGGCCCAGCGGGATAGAGAATGAGCAGTTCTTC
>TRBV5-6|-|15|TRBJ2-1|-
CASSLLGGPYNEQFF
TGTGCCAGCAGCTTGCTAGGGGGACCTTACAATGAGCAGTTCTTC
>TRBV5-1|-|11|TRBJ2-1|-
CASSQGGYEFF
TGCGCCAGCAGCCAGGGGGGTTATGAGTTCTTC
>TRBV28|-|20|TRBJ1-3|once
CASSSRRGLLSVYSGNTIYF
TGTGCCAGCAGTTCCCGAAGGGGACTTCTAAGCGTCTACTCTGGAAACACCATATATTTT
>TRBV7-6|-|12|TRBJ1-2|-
CASSPETGGYTF
TGTGCCAGCAGTCCTGAGACCGGTGGCTACACCTTC
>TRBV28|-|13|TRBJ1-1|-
CASSLKVNTEAFF
TGTGCCAGCAGTTTAAAGGTAAACACTGAAGCTTTCTTT
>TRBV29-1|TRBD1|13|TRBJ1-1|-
CSVALTGTGEAFF
TGCAGCGTTGCCCTGACAGGGACGGGTGAAGCTTTCTTT
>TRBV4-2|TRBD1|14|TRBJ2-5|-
CASAQTGGGETQYF
TGTGCCAGTGCGCAAACAGGGGGCGGGGAGACCCAGTACTTC
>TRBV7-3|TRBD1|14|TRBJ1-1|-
CASSPTGWGTEAFF
TGTGCCAGCAGCCCGACAGGGTGGGGCACTGAAGCTTTCTTT
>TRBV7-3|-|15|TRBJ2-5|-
CASSLLGGIGETQYF
TGTGCCAGCAGCTTATTGGGCGGGATCGGGGAGACCCAGTACTTC
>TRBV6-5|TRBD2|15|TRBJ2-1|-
CASSGGLAGANEQFF
TGTGCCAGCAGTGGCGGACTAGCGGGAGCCAATGAGCAGTTCTTC
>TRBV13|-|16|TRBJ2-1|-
CASSLLPAPKGHEQFF
TGTGCCAGCAGCTTACTGCCAGCGCCGAAGGGGCATGAGCAGTTCTTC
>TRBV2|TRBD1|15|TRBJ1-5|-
CASSPGQGVGQPQHF
TGTGCCAGCAGCCCCGGACAGGGGGTCGGGCAGCCCCAGCATTTT
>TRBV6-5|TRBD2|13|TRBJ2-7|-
CASRPGLAAEQYF
TGTGCCAGCAGACCGGGACTAGCTGCCGAGCAGTACTTC
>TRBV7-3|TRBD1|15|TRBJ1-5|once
CASSQESGGFQPQHF
TGTGCCAGCAGCCAGGAGTCAGGGGGCTTTCAGCCCCAGCATTTT
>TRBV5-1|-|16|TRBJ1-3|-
CASSFRDGLSGNTIYF
TGCGCCAGCAGCTTCAGGGACGGCCTCTCTGGAAACACCATATATTTT
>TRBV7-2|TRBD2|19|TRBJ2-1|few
CASSLDRGRLAGAYNEQFF
TGTGCCAGCAGCTTAGACAGGGGTAGGCTAGCGGGAGCCTACAATGAGCAGTTCTTC
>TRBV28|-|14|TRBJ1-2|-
CASRGGRQGYGYTF
TGTGCCAGCCGGGGGGGGCGGCAGGGTTATGGCTACACCTTC
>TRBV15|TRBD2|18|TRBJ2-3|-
CATSDVGLAGGGTDTQYF
TGTGCCACCAGCGACGTGGGTTTAGCGGGAGGGGGCACAGATACGCAGTATTTT
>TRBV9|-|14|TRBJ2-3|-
CASSPDASTDTQYF
TGTGCCAGCAGCCCCGATGCTAGCACAGATACGCAGTATTTT
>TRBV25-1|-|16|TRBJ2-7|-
CASSERAGTASYEQYF
TGTGCCAGCAGTGAAAGGGCGGGTACTGCCTCCTACGAGCAGTACTTC
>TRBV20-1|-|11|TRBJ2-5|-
CSARDTGTGYF
TGCAGTGCTAGAGACACCGGGACTGGGTACTTC
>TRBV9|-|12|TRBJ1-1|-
CASSAGNTEAFF
TGTGCCAGCAGCGCGGGGAACACTGAAGCTTTCTTT
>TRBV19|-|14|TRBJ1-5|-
CASSTTPRGEPQHF
TGTGCCAGTAGTACGACCCCCAGGGGTGAGCCCCAGCATTTT
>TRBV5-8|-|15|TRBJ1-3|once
CASSVGSSAGNTIYF
TGTGCCAGCAGCGTAGGGTCTTCGGCTGGAAACACCATATATTTT
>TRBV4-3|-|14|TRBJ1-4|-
CASSQDTTNEKLFF
TGCGCCAGCAGCCAAGATACAACTAATGAAAAACTGTTTTTT
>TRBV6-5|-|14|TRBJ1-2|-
CASRGTGPKYGYTF
TGTGCCAGCAGGGGAACAGGGCCTAAGTATGGCTACACCTTC
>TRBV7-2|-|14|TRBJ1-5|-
CASSLGERGQPQHF
TGTGCCAGCAGCTTGGGGGAGCGGGGTCAGCCCCAGCATTTT
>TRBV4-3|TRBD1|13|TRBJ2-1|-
CASKRQGANEQFF
TGCGCCAGCAAGCGACAGGGTGCCAATGAGCAGTTCTTC
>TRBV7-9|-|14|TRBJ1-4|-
CASTSTQGVEKLFF
TGTGCCAGCACCTCAACCCAGGGAGTGGAAAAACTGTTTTTT
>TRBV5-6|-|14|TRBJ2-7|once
CASSLSAVSYEQYF
TGTGCCAGCAGCTTGTCGGCGGTCTCCTACGAGCAGTACTTC
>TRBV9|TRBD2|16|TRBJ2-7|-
CASSVVGGTRAYEQYF
TGTGCCAGCAGCGTAGTGGGGGGGACTAGAGCCTACGAGCAGTACTTC
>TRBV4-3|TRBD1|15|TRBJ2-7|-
CASSQDQDRGYEQYF
TGCGCCAGCAGCCAAGATCAGGACAGGGGGTACGAGCAGTACTTC
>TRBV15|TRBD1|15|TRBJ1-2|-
CATSIIGTANYGYTF
TGTGCCACCAGCATAATCGGGACAGCTAACTATGGCTACACCTTC
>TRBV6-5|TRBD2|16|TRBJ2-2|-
CASSYSRTRGTGELFF
TGTGCCAGCAGTTACTCGAGGACTAGGGGCACCGGGGAGCTGTTTTTT
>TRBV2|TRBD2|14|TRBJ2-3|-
CARSSGRNADTQYF
TGTGCCAGATCGAGCGGGAGAAATGCAGATACGCAGTATTTT
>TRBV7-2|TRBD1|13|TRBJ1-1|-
CASSRGQGTEAFF
TGTGCCAGCAGCCGGGGACAGGGCACTGAAGCTTTCTTT
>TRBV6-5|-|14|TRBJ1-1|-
CASSYSLGGTEAFF
TGTGCCAGCAGTTACTCGTTGGGAGGGACTGAAGCTTTCTTT
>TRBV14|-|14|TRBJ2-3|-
CASSAIASTDTQYF
TGTGCCAGCAGCGCGATAGCGAGCACAGATACGCAGTATTTT